This TCR beta chain was captured by sequencing in a study of blood T cell repertoires in COVID-19. Study overall: The study drew acute and convalescent COVID-19 samples from the United States, Italy and Spain. Sample material is recorded as cDNA or gDNA derived from T cells, B-cell-depleted T cells, or PBMCs.

TCRdb's copy holds only in-frame clones and misses some; the assay was immunoSEQ multiplex PCR. There are around 68,000 clones in the sample; 85% occur only once, and 2.5% to 3.5% lies in the top ten. Looked up from germline, CDR1 is SGHRS and CDR2 is YFSETQ. The CDR3 totals 15 residues. V shed 0 bases and J 2 bases; nucleotides not matched to a gene: 3. This sequence joins TRBV5-1 and TRBJ2-3; 7 bases match TRBD1. Sequences were obtained from peripheral blood. This clonotype originated in an older man with acute or convalescent COVID-19. For the CDR3, the DNA is TGCGCCAGCAGCTTGGGGACAGGACCCACAGATACGCAGTATTTT. Its protein product is CASSLGTGPTDTQYF.